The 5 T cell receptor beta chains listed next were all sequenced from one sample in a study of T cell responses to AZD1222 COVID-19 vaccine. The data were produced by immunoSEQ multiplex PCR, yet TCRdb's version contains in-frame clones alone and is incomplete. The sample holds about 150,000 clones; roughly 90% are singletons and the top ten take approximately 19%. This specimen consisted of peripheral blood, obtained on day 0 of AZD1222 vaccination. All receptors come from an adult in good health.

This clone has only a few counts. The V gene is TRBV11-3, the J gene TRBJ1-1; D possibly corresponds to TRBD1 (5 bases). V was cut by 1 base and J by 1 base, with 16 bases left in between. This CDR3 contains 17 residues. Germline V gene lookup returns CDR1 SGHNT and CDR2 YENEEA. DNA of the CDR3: TGTGCCAGCAGCTTAGTAGTTATGAGGGGCAGGAACACTGAAGCTTTCTTT. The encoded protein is CASSLVVMRGRNTEAFF. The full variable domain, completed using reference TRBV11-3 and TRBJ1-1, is EAGVVQSPRYKIIEKKQPVAFWCNPISGHNTLYWYLQNLGQGPELLIRYENEEAVDDSQLPKDRFSAERLKGVDSTLKIQPAELGDSAVYLCASSLVVMRGRNTEAFFGQGTRLTVV.

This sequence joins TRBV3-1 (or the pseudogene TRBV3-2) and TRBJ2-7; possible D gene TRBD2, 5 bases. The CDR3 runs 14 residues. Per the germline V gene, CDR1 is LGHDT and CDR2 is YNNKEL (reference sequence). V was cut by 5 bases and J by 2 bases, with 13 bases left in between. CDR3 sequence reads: CASSSSDFAYEQYF. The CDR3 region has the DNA TGTGCCAGCAGCAGTAGCGACTTTGCCTACGAGCAGTACTTC.

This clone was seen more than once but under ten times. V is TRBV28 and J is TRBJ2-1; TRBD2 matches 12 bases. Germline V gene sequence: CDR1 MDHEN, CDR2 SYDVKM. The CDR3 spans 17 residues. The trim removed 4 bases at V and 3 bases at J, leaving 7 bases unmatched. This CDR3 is CASSSTSGGLIYNEQFF. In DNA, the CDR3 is TGTGCCAGCAGTTCGACTAGCGGGGGCCTTATCTACAATGAGCAGTTCTTC.

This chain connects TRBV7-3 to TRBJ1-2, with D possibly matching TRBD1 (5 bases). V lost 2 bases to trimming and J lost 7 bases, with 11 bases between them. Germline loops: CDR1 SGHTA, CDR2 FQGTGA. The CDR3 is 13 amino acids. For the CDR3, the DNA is TGTGCCAGCAGCTTATCCCAGGGATCTGGCTACACCTTC. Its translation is CASSLSQGSGYTF.

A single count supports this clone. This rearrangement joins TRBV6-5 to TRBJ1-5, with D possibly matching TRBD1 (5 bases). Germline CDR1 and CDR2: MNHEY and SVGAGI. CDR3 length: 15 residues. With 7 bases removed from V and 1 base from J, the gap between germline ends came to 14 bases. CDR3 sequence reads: CASKAPGGSNQPQHF. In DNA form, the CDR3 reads TGTGCCAGCAAGGCGCCCGGGGGAAGCAATCAGCCCCAGCATTTT.